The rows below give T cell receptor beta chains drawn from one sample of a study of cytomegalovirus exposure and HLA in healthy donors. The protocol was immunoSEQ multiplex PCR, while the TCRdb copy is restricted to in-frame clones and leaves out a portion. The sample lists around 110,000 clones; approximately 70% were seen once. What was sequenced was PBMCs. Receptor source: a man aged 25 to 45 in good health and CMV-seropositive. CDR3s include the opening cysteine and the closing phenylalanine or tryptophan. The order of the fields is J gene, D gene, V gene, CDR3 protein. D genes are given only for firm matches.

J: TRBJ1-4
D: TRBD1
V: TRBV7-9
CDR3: CASSFGDRANEKLFF

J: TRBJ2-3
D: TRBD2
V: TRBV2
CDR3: CASSVAGLDTDTQYF

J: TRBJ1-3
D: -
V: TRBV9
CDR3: CASSVDNSGNTIYF

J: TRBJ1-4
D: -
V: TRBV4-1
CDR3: CASGQDAGGREKLFF

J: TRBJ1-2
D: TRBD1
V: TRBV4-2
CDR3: CASSPWTGGYYGYTF

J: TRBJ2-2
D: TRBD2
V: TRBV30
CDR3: CACDSGGLSGELFF

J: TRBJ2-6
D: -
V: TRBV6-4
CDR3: CASSEARTDWGGANVLTF

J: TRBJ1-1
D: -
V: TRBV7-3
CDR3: CASSLEVNTEAFF

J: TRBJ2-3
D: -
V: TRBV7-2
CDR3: CASSWRQNTDTQYF

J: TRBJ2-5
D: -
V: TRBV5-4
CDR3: CASSLGGSQETQYF

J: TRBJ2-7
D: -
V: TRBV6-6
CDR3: CASSETENPYEQYF

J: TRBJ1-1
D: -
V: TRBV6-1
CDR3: CASSESPAGDTEAFF

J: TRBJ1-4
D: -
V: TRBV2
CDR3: CASSGTSGREKLFF

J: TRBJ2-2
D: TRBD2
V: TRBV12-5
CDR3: CASGLGRTSGARELFF

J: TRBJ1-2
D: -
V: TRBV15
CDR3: CATSRDLGGNYGYTF

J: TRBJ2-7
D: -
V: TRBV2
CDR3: CASKSERGEYYEQYF

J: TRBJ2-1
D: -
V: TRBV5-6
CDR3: CASSNPNREPEQFF

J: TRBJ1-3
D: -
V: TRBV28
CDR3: CASSLGGGGSGNTIYF

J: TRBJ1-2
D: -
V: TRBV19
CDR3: CASSMSPTSYGYTF

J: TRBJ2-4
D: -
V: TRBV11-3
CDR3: CASSLRLRGPNIQYF

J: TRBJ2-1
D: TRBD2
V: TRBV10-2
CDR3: CATSSAGGPNEQFF

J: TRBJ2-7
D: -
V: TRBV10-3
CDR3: CATLVGLEYEQYF